This TCR beta chain was sequenced for a study of T cells in Graves' hyperthyroidism and ophthalmopathy. This clonotype has a single count. RNA transcripts served as the template for amplifying TCR beta CDR3 regions. When the TCR CDR3 underwent first-round RT-PCR, the HTBI primer set was used. In TCRdb, the multiplex PCR reads were re-called with MiXCR into one record per CDR3 protein. The sample yields just under 750,000 distinct CDR3 sequences, 35% seen once. The sample consisted of blood. The clonotype originates from a woman aged 40-49 years with Graves' hyperthyroidism.

In DNA, the CDR3 is TGTGCCAGCAGCCAATCGATAGACACTGAAGCTTTCTTT. Its translation is CASSQSIDTEAFF. The chain employs TRBV16 and TRBJ1-1; D not resolved. V lost 0 bases, J lost 3 bases, and 5 bases lay in between. Germline-derived CDR1 and CDR2 are KGHSY and FQNENV. This CDR3 spans 13 amino acids.